A selection of T cell receptor beta chains follows, all from one sample in a study of control samples from healthy donors and cancer patients. The data were produced by immunoSEQ multiplex PCR, yet TCRdb's version contains in-frame clones alone and is incomplete. The top ten hold under 20% of the sample, which has roughly 100,000 clones, about 89% seen once. Sequencing was done on a sample of PBMCs. The receptors derive from a man in his 60s with lung cancer. Each CDR3 is given with its conserved first and last residue. D genes are given only for firm matches. The size of a clone is reported for some rows only, either as once, few or many, or as a class for expanded clones.

NA | TRBJ2-4 | TRBV7-9 | NA | TGTGCCAGCAGCTTAGATCCAGGGGTTAAAAACATTCAGTACTTC | CASSLDPGVKNIQYF
NA | TRBJ2-2 | TRBV6-2/TRBV6-3 | NA | TGTGCCAGCAGTTCATACTCCCCGGGATCCTTATCCGGCACCGGGGAGCTGTTTTTT | CASSSYSPGSLSGTGELFF
TRBD1 | TRBJ1-6 | TRBV25-1 | NA | TGTGCCAGCAGTGAAGGGACAGGGAGGAATTCACCCCTCCACTTT | CASSEGTGRNSPLHF
NA | TRBJ1-1 | TRBV30 | few | TGTGCCTGGAGTGTAGGTTTGAACACTGAAGCTTTCTTT | CAWSVGLNTEAFF
NA | TRBJ2-3 | TRBV24-1 | NA | TGTGCCACCAGTGATTTCTCCGGAGGGGCCCTCACGCAGTATTTT | CATSDFSGGALTQYF
TRBD1 | TRBJ1-2 | TRBV6-5 | once | TGTGCCAGCAAGACAGGGTCTAACTATGGCTACACCTTC | CASKTGSNYGYTF
NA | TRBJ1-2 | TRBV6-5 | NA | TGTGCCAGCGGTTGGCTGACAGTCAACTATGGCTACACCTTC | CASGWLTVNYGYTF
NA | TRBJ2-1 | TRBV24-1 | NA | TGTGCCACCAGTGATTCGGACGCCAGGGCGGGTAATGAGCAGTTCTTC | CATSDSDARAGNEQFF
NA | TRBJ2-5 | TRBV12-3/TRBV12-4 | NA | TGTGCCAGCAGTTTCACGCGGGAGACCCAGTACTTC | CASSFTRETQYF
TRBD1 | TRBJ1-2 | TRBV6-6 | NA | TGTGCCAGCAGTTACAGGGACAGGGGGCAAGGAGGCCACACCTTC | CASSYRDRGQGGHTF
TRBD2 | TRBJ2-7 | TRBV27 | NA | TGTGCCAGCAGGGAGCGGGACCAATCCTACGAGCAGTACTTC | CASRERDQSYEQYF
NA | TRBJ2-2 | TRBV2 | NA | TGTGCCAGCAGTGAAGAATATGCTTCCGGGGAGCTGTTTTTT | CASSEEYASGELFF
TRBD1 | TRBJ1-4 | TRBV5-1 | NA | TGCGCCAGCAGCTTGGTAGGGGGCGGACAGGAAAAACTGTTTTTT | CASSLVGGGQEKLFF
NA | TRBJ2-7 | TRBV3-1/TRBV3-2 | NA | TGTGCCAGCAGCCAGTCGAACCCAACGGTCCAGTACTTC | CASSQSNPTVQYF
NA | TRBJ2-5 | TRBV3-1/TRBV3-2 | NA | TGTGCCAGCAGCCGCCGTGAAGGAGGTGAGACCCAGTACTTC | CASSRREGGETQYF
NA | TRBJ1-5 | TRBV30 | few | TGTGCCTGGAGTGTATACAGCAATCAGCCCCAGCATTTT | CAWSVYSNQPQHF
NA | TRBJ1-6 | TRBV24-1 | NA | TGTGCCACCAGTGATCCCTCGGTTGGGGTAAATTCACCCCTCCACTTT | CATSDPSVGVNSPLHF
NA | TRBJ1-3 | TRBV2 | NA | TGTGCCAGCTTGGCCACCGGCGGGGGAAACACCATATATTTT | CASLATGGGNTIYF
NA | TRBJ1-2 | TRBV10-1 | once | TGCGCCAGCAGTGATACAGGTTACTATGGCTACACCTTC | CASSDTGYYGYTF
NA | TRBJ2-6 | TRBV7-2 | NA | TGTGCCAGCAGCCCCAGGGCCGGCTCTGGGGCCAACGTCCTGACTTTC | CASSPRAGSGANVLTF
TRBD1 | TRBJ1-4 | TRBV5-8 | NA | TGTGCCAGCAGCTCGAAGGCGGGACAGGGGGCTTATGAAAAACTGTTTTTT | CASSSKAGQGAYEKLFF
NA | TRBJ2-2 | TRBV7-9 | NA | TGTGCCAGCAGCTTACTCCTAGTAACCGGGGAGCTGTTTTTT | CASSLLLVTGELFF
NA | TRBJ2-3 | TRBV5-1 | once | TGCGCCAGCAGCTTGTCCCCCACAGATACGCAGTATTTT | CASSLSPTDTQYF
NA | TRBJ1-2 | TRBV7-2 | NA | TGTGCCAGCAGCTCCGATATGGGGAATAGCTACACCTTC | CASSSDMGNSYTF
NA | TRBJ1-5 | TRBV18 | NA | TGTGCCAGCTCACGAGACAGCTATAGCAATCAGCCCCAGCATTTT | CASSRDSYSNQPQHF
NA | TRBJ1-3 | TRBV5-1 | NA | TGCGCCAGCAGTCTTGACAGCGAGAGCTCTGGAAACACCATATATTTT | CASSLDSESSGNTIYF
TRBD1 | TRBJ1-1 | TRBV29-1 | NA | TGCAGCGTTGTCGACAGGGGAGCCACTGAAGCTTTCTTT | CSVVDRGATEAFF
TRBD1 | TRBJ2-3 | TRBV25-1 | NA | TGTGCCAGCAGGATGGACAGGGGGGGCACAGATACGCAGTATTTT | CASRMDRGGTDTQYF
NA | TRBJ1-4 | TRBV6-5 | NA | TGTGCCAGCAGGCTTTCCACAACTAATGAAAAACTGTTTTTT | CASRLSTTNEKLFF
TRBD1 | TRBJ2-7 | TRBV7-9 | NA | TGTGCCAGCAGCGCAACAGGGGGCGCCTCGTACGAGCAGTACTTC | CASSATGGASYEQYF
TRBD1 | TRBJ1-2 | TRBV30 | NA | TGTGCCTGGAGTGGGCAGGGGGACTATGGCTACACCTTC | CAWSGQGDYGYTF
TRBD2 | TRBJ2-1 | TRBV5-1 | NA | TGCGCCAGCAGCTTGATGCCTAGCGGTGACTCCTACAATGAGCAGTTCTTC | CASSLMPSGDSYNEQFF
TRBD2 | TRBJ2-1 | TRBV7-9 | NA | TGTGCCAGCATGCGTACTAGCGGGGGCCAACTATTCTCCTACAATGAGCAGTTCTTC | CASMRTSGGQLFSYNEQFF
TRBD1 | TRBJ2-1 | TRBV7-9 | NA | TGTGCCAGCAGCCCCGGTCCGGGACAGACCTACAATGAGCAGTTCTTC | CASSPGPGQTYNEQFF
TRBD1 | TRBJ1-2 | TRBV25-1 | NA | TGTGCCAGCAGTGGAATAAGGACAGGGGCCCCCTATGGCTACACCTTC | CASSGIRTGAPYGYTF